Shown below are 15 T cell receptor beta chains from a single sample sequenced in a study of cytomegalovirus exposure and HLA in healthy donors. It was with 60 Vbeta and 13 Jbeta primers that the PCR ran. The method was immunoSEQ multiplex PCR; TCRdb's version includes in-frame clones alone and lacks a portion of them. The sample includes roughly 170,000 clones, under 90% seen only once; the top ten take about 1.6%. The sequencing input was PBMCs. The source is a male donor in good health and CMV-seronegative.

The chain uses TRBV2 and TRBJ2-3; D not resolved. The CDR3 loop spans 14 amino acids. Trimming shortened V by 3 bases and J by 2 bases, and 9 bases separated the two germline ends. Germline V CDR1 and CDR2: SNHLY, FYNNEI. CDR3: CASSEGRITDTQYF. For the CDR3, the DNA is TGTGCCAGCAGTGAGGGCCGTATCACAGATACGCAGTATTTT.

The V and J genes are TRBV25-1 and TRBJ2-3, with TRBD2 matching over 8 bases. The trim removed 2 bases at V and 2 bases at J, leaving 9 bases unmatched. CDR1 MGHDK and CDR2 SYGVNS come from the germline V gene. This CDR3 has 17 amino acids. CDR3 loop: CASSEPGLASHTDTQYF. DNA of the CDR3: TGTGCCAGCAGTGAACCCGGACTAGCTTCCCACACAGATACGCAGTATTTT.

This clone was seen just once. Other nucleotide sequences in the sample specify the same CDR3. This chain uses TRBV28 with TRBJ2-2, with unresolved D. The V gene lost 6 bases and the J gene lost 4 bases, with 9 bases spanning the gap. This CDR3 is 13 amino acids long. Germline CDR1 and CDR2: MDHEN and SYDVKM. CDR3 nucleotide sequence: TGTGCCAGCAGGAGGTCGGGCACCGGGGAGCTGTTTTTT. Translating it yields CASRRSGTGELFF.

V and J are TRBV27 and TRBJ1-6, with D maybe TRBD1 (5 bases). This CDR3 is 15 amino acids long. The V gene lost 5 bases and the J gene lost 12 bases, with 20 bases spanning the gap. Germline assignment: CDR1 MNHEY and CDR2 SMNVEV (reference sequence). The CDR3 spells CASSPLGGRVLPLHF. DNA for the CDR3: TGTGCCAGCAGTCCGCTTGGGGGGAGGGTCTTACCCCTCCACTTT.

The rearrangement joins TRBV7-9 to TRBJ2-1, with 13 bases aligning to TRBD2. Germline V gives CDR1 SEHNR, CDR2 FQNEAQ (reference sequence). V was pared by 5 bases and J by 9 bases, with 7 bases of the junction left unmatched. The CDR3 contains 15 residues. DNA for the CDR3: TGTGCCAGCAGCCGCGGGACTAGCGGGATGGGTGAGCAGTTCTTC. This sequence encodes CASSRGTSGMGEQFF.

The chain employs TRBV9 and TRBJ2-7, with TRBD2 matching over 10 bases. With 0 bases clipped from V and 7 bases from J, the junction kept 7 bases outside the gene matches. Looked up from germline, CDR1 is SGDLS and CDR2 is YYNGEE. The length of the CDR3 is 15 residues. This CDR3 is CASSVGPSGGGEQYF. The DNA for the CDR3 is TGTGCCAGCAGCGTAGGACCTAGCGGGGGTGGTGAGCAGTACTTC. The full variable domain, in which reference TRBV9 and TRBJ2-7 provide the parts outside the CDR3, is DSGVTQTPKHLITATGQRVTLRCSPRSGDLSVYWYQQSLDQGLQFLIQYYNGEERAKGNILERFSAQQFPDLHSELNLSSLELGDSALYFCASSVGPSGGGEQYFGPGTRLTVT.

This sequence joins TRBV18 and TRBJ1-1; TRBD1 might be the D (6 bases). Trimming removed 6 bases from V and 1 base from J, with 12 bases in between. Germline lookup yields CDR1 KGHSH and CDR2 LQKENI. The CDR3 spans 14 residues. The CDR3 DNA sequence: TGTGCCAGCTCCCAGGGGACACCGAACACTGAAGCTTTCTTT. The encoded protein is CASSQGTPNTEAFF.

The chain carries TRBV12-5 and TRBJ2-1; no clear D. This CDR3 has 17 residues. V lost 1 base and J 11 bases, leaving 24 bases between the germline ends. The germline V gene has CDR1 LGHNT and CDR2 FRNRAP. The chain's CDR3 is CASGLADPAGHLYKQFF. In nucleotides, the CDR3 is TGTGCTAGTGGTTTGGCCGACCCCGCAGGCCATTTATATAAGCAGTTCTTC.

The chain joins TRBV30 to TRBJ1-2, with a tentative D call TRBD1 (5 bases). The V end lost 0 bases, the J end lost 8 bases, and 13 bases lay between the germline ends. There are 13 residues in the CDR3. Germline V gene sequence: CDR1 GTSNPN, CDR2 SVGIG (reference sequence). CDR3 bases: TGTGCCTGGAGTGTACAGCAGGGCCTCGGCTACACCTTC. Translated, it gives CAWSVQQGLGYTF.

CDR3 in amino acids: CASSELAGGHYNEQFF. In nucleotides, the CDR3 is TGCGCCAGCAGTGAGTTAGCGGGGGGACATTACAATGAGCAGTTCTTC. This chain links TRBV10-1 with TRBJ2-1, with TRBD2 identical over 10 bases. CDR1 WNHNN and CDR2 SYGVQD come from the germline V gene (reference sequence). Losses at the gene ends were 1 base for V and 4 bases for J; bases not matched to a gene: 4. This CDR3 is built from 16 residues.

The chain couples TRBV29-1 to TRBJ2-3; TRBD2 aligns across 15 bases. From germline, CDR1 is SQVTM and CDR2 ANQGSEA. J gave up 4 bases and V 5 bases, and 10 bases lay outside the gene matches. The CDR3 contains 17 residues. The CDR3 spells CSVWGLAGGRWADTQYF. The CDR3 DNA is TGCAGCGTTTGGGGACTAGCGGGAGGTCGGTGGGCAGATACGCAGTATTTT.

V and J are TRBV14 and TRBJ2-5; weak D call: TRBD2 (5 bases). This CDR3 is 13 amino acids long. Germline V gene lookup returns CDR1 SGHDN and CDR2 FVKESK. Trimming cost V 5 bases and J 2 bases, with 9 bases left between them. CDR3: CASSYGVQETQYF. The CDR3 DNA is TGTGCCAGCAGCTACGGGGTTCAAGAGACCCAGTACTTC.

The chain joins TRBV30 to TRBJ2-7; D might be TRBD2 (6 bases). This CDR3 has 14 amino acids. V was trimmed by 1 base and J by 3 bases, leaving 13 bases between them. Germline values: CDR1 GTSNPN, CDR2 SVGIG (reference sequence). The CDR3 DNA follows: TGTGCCTGGAGTGCGGAGGCGACTAGCTACGAGCAGTACTTC. Its translation is CAWSAEATSYEQYF.

This clone was observed once. The CDR3 is CSVGPVTEGPQETQYF. Here the CDR3 DNA reads TGCAGCGTGGGACCAGTAACGGAGGGCCCCCAAGAGACCCAGTACTTC. The V and J genes are TRBV29-1 and TRBJ2-5; D may be TRBD2 (6 bases). V was pared by 6 bases and J by 1 base, with 21 bases between. This CDR3 has 16 amino acids. Germline V CDR1 and CDR2: SQVTM, ANQGSEA.

There are a few counts of this clone. V is TRBV19 and J is TRBJ2-6, with D unclear. CDR3 size: 15 residues. Trimming pared 0 bases from V and 4 bases from J, leaving 7 bases between. The germline CDR1 and CDR2 sequences are LNHDA and SQIVND (reference sequence). CDR3 protein: CASSIDLSGANVLTF. The CDR3 nucleotides are TGTGCCAGTAGTATAGACCTGTCCGGGGCCAACGTCCTGACTTTC.